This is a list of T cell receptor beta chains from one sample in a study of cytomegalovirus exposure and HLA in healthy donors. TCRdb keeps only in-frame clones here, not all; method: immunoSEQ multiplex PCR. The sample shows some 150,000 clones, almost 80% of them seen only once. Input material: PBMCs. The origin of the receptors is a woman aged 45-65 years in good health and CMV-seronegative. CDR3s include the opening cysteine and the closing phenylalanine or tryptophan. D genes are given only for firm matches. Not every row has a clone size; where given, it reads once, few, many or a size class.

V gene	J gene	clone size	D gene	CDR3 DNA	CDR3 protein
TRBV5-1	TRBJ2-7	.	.	TGCGCCAGCAGTTTTTCAAGGGGGAGCTACGAGCAGTACTTC	CASSFSRGSYEQYF
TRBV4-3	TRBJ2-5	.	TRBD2	TGCGCCAGCAGCCAGGGAAATCGGGGACTAGCCGGGGAGACCCAGTACTTC	CASSQGNRGLAGETQYF
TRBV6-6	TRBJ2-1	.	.	TGTGCCAGCTTTTTTGGGGGGACCAGCTCCTACAATGAGCAGTTCTTC	CASFFGGTSSYNEQFF
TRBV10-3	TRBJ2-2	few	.	TGTGCCATCAGTGAGTCGTCAGGGGTAAACACCGGGGAGCTGTTTTTT	CAISESSGVNTGELFF
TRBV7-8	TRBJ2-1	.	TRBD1	TGTGCCAGCAGCTTAGCCGAGGACAGGTTAGCTCTCTTC	CASSLAEDRLALF
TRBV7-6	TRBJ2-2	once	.	TGTGCCAGCAGCCAGCGTACGACCGGGGAGCTGTTTTTT	CASSQRTTGELFF
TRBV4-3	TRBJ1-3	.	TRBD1	TGCGCCAGCAGCCAGGAGTGGACAGGGACTGGAAACACCATATATTTT	CASSQEWTGTGNTIYF
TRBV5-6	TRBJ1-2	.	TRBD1	TGTGCCAGCAGCAGCACAGGGGACCATGGCTACACCTTC	CASSSTGDHGYTF
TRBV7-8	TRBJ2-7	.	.	TGTGCCAGCAGCCGACGGACAGCTGTGTCCTACGAGCAGTACTTC	CASSRRTAVSYEQYF
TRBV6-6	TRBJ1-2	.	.	TGTGCCAGCAGTCCCTCCGACGGGACATATGGCTACACCTTC	CASSPSDGTYGYTF
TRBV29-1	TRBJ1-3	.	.	TGCAGCATCCTTGGGGTGGACGGGACATCTACACACTCTGGAAACACCATATATTTT	CSILGVDGTSTHSGNTIYF
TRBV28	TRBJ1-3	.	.	TGTGCCAGCAGTTTCCCGTCCGGTTATGCTGTTGGAAACACCATATATTTT	CASSFPSGYAVGNTIYF
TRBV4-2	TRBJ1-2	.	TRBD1	TGTGCCAGCAGCCAAGGTTTGGAGTGGTCCGGGGACAGGGGGCATCAGGACTATGGCTACACCTTC	CASSQGLEWSGDRGHQDYGYTF
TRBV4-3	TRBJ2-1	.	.	TGCGCCAGCAGCCAAGATCGGCGGGGCGCCTACAATGAGCAGTTCTTC	CASSQDRRGAYNEQFF
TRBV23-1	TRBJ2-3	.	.	TGCGCCAGCAGACTGCGGGACTCTGGCACAGATACGCAGTATTTT	CASRLRDSGTDTQYF
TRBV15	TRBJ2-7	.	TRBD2	TGTGCCACCAGCAGAGATGTGGGACTAGCGGATCCCTACGAGCAGTACTTC	CATSRDVGLADPYEQYF
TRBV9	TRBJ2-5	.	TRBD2	TGTGCCAGCAGCCCGAGGGCGGGGGGCCAAGAGACCCAGTACTTC	CASSPRAGGQETQYF
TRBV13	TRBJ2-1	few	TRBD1	TGTGCCAGCAGCGTAAGGGACAGGCAAGACCGCAATGAGCAGTTCTTC	CASSVRDRQDRNEQFF
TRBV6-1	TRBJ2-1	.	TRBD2	TGTGCCAGCAGTGAACCCGGACTAGCGCCATACAATGAGCAGTTCTTC	CASSEPGLAPYNEQFF
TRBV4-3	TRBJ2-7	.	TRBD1	TGCGCCAGCAGCCAGTATACCCCGGGACAGGGACTCTACGAGCAGTACTTC	CASSQYTPGQGLYEQYF
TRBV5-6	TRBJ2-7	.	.	TGTGCCAGCAGCTTGGCGGTACCGGGGAGGACCTACGAGCAGTACTTC	CASSLAVPGRTYEQYF
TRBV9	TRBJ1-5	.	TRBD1	TGTGCCAGCAGCGGGACAGGGGAACAGCCCCAGCATTTT	CASSGTGEQPQHF